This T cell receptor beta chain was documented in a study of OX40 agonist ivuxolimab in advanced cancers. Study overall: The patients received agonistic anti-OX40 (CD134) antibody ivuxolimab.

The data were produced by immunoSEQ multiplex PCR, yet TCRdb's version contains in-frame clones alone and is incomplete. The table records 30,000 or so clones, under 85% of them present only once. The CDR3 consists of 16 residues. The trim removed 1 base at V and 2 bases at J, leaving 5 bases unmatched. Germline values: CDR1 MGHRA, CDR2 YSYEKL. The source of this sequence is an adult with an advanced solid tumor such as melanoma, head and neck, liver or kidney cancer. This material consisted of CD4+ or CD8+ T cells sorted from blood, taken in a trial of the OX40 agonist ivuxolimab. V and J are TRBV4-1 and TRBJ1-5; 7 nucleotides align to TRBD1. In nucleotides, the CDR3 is TGCGCCAGCAGCCAAGCCGACGGGACAGGCAATCAGCCCCAGCATTTT. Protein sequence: CASSQADGTGNQPQHF.